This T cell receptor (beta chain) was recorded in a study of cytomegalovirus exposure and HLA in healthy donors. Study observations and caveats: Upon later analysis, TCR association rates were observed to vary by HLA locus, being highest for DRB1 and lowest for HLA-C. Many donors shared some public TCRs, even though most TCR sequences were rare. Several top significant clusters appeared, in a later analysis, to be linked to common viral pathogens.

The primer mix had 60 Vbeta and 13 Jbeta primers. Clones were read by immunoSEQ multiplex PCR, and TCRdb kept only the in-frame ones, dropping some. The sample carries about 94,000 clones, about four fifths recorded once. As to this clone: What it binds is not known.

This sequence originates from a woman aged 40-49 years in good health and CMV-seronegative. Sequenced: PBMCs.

CDR3 DNA sequence: TGTGCCAGCAGCCAGACAGGACAGGGCACTAATGAAAAACTGTTTTTT. As protein: CASSQTGQGTNEKLFF. The chain recombines TRBV4-2 with TRBJ1-4; 8 bases match TRBD1. The V and J ends lost 3 bases and 2 bases, in that order; junction bases with no gene match: 5. The CDR3 length is 16 residues. Per the germline V gene, CDR1 is LGHNA and CDR2 is YNFKEQ.